This TCR beta chain was retrieved from a study of T cells in Graves' hyperthyroidism and ophthalmopathy. The CDR3 runs 16 residues. V lost 4 bases and J lost 3, with 16 bases in between. Germline assignment: CDR1 LGHDT and CDR2 YNNKEL (reference sequence). The study based diagnoses on clinical symptoms, serum thyroxine and TRAb, thyroid ultrasound and orbital computed tomography. The authors took PBMCs from 10 ml fresh peripheral blood. This clonotype occurred a few times. The antigen remains undetermined. Overall study findings and caveats: Expanded thyroid clonotypes (above 0.001) were mostly also found in blood. Ophthalmopathy was distinguished from stable hyperthyroidism by 13 V-J signatures.

RNA transcripts were the template for amplifying TCR beta CDR3 regions. HTBI primers drove first-round RT-PCR of the TCR CDR3. Using its own MiXCR run on the multiplex PCR reads, TCRdb lists one record per CDR3 protein. The repertoire includes around 290,000 distinct CDR3 sequences, roughly 13% of them detected once, and roughly 7.7% sits in the top ten. The origin of this receptor is a middle-aged woman with Graves' hyperthyroidism. Sequencing used blood. The chain has TRBV3-1 and TRBJ2-4; TRBD1 is a possible D gene (7 bases). CDR3 nucleotides: TGTGCCAGCAGCCCCCTCAGCCAGGGGGGCAAAAACATTCAGTACTTC. Its translation: CASSPLSQGGKNIQYF.